This T cell receptor (beta chain) was sequenced during a study of regulatory dendritic cells for organ transplantation. Comment on this clone: Its antigen is as yet unknown.

Data came from immunoSEQ multiplex PCR; TCRdb stores just in-frame clones and leaves some out. The table shows approximately 28,000 clones, with roughly 85% occurring only once. Broader study findings: Mature dendritic cells appeared to drive more memory CD8+ clonal expansion than regulatory ones. The authors noted considerable between-person heterogeneity in alloreactive memory CD8+ cells. The most alloreactive TCR clonotypes were found in resting memory CD8+ cells.

CD4+ or CD8+ T cells were sorted as naive CD45RA+ or memory CD45RO+. The sample comprised naive CD8+ T cells from blood. Subset noted: CD45RA+ naive T cells. This TCR was sampled from a human donor in good health.

CDR3 bases: TGTGCCAGCAGTGGGGGGGGCTACAGAATGAACACTGAAGCTTTCTTT. Residues: CASSGGGYRMNTEAFF. The genes are TRBV2 and TRBJ1-1; TRBD1 might be the D (6 bases). V lost 4 bases to trimming and J lost 0 bases, with 15 bases between them. Germline V gene data show CDR1 as SNHLY and CDR2 as FYNNEI. The CDR3 consists of 16 residues.